This TCR beta chain was found in a study of cytomegalovirus exposure and HLA in healthy donors. On the study more broadly: From approximately 170 million T cells, an earlier analysis saw 100 million to 140 million unique TCR beta sequences. Study-wide findings and caveats: Donor immune exposure was known only as CMV serostatus. Later work showed greater clonal expansion in HLA-associated TCR beta chains than in equally common others.

It was with 60 Vbeta and 13 Jbeta primers that the PCR ran. Produced via immunoSEQ multiplex PCR; TCRdb's table is partial and in-frame only. The sample has 310,000 or so clones; 70% to 90% are singletons. This clone has a single count. No antigen is known for it. The length of the CDR3 is 13 residues. Germline lookup yields CDR1 SGHRS and CDR2 YFSETQ. The ends were cut back, 3 bases at V and 0 bases at J, with 6 bases in the middle. This sequence joins TRBV5-1 and TRBJ1-1; no definite D call. The TCR was taken from a woman between 18 and 30 years old in good health and CMV-seronegative. Specimen: PBMCs. The CDR3 sequence: CASSYGLNTEAFF. The CDR3 DNA reads TGCGCCAGCAGCTATGGCCTGAACACTGAAGCTTTCTTT.